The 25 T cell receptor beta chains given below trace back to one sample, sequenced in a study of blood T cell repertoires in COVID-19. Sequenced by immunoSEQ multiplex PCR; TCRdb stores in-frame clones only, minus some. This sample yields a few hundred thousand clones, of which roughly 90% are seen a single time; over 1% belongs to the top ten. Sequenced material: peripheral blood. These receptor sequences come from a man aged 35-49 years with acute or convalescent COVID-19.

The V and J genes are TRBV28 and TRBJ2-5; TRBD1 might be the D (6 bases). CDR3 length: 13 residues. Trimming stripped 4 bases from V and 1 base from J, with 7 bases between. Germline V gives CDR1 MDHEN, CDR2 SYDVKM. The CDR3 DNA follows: TGTGCCAGCAGTTCAGGGGTCCAAGAGACCCAGTACTTC. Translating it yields CASSSGVQETQYF. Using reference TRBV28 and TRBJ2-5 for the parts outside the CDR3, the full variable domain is DVKVTQSSRYLVKRTGEKVFLECVQDMDHENMFWYRQDPGLGLRLIYFSYDVKMKEKGDIPEGYSVSREKKERFSLILESASTNQTSMYLCASSSGVQETQYFGPGTRLLVL.

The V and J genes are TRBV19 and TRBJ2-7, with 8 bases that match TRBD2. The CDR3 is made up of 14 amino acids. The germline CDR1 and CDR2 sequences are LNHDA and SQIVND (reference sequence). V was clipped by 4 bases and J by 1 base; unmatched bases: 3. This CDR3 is CASSRSGGSYEQYF. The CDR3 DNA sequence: TGTGCCAGTAGTAGATCGGGAGGGTCCTACGAGCAGTACTTC.

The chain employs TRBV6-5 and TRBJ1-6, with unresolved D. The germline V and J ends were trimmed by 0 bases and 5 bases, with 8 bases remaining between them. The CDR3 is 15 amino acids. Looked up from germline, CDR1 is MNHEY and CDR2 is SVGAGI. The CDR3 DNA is TGTGCCAGCAGTTACTCTGGCAGAAATAATTCACCCCTCCACTTT. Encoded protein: CASSYSGRNNSPLHF.

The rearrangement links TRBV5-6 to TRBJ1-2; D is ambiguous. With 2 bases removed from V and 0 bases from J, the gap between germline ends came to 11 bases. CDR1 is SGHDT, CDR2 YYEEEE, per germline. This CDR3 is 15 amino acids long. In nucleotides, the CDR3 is TGTGCCAGCAGCTTCCTACGACAACCTAACTATGGCTACACCTTC. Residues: CASSFLRQPNYGYTF.

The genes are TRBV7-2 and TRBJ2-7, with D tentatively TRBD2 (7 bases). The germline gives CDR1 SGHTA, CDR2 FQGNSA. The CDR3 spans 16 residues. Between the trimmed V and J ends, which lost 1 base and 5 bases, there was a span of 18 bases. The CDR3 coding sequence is TGTGCCAGCAGCTTAGTCTCCCCGGGGGGCGTCGACGAGCAGTACTTC. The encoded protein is CASSLVSPGGVDEQYF.

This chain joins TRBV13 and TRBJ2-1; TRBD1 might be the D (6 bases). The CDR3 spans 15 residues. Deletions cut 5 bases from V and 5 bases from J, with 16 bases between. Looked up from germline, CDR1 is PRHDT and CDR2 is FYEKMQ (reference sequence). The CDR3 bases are TGTGCCAGCAGCCGAGAGTATGGGGGCCACAATGAGCAGTTCTTC. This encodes CASSREYGGHNEQFF.

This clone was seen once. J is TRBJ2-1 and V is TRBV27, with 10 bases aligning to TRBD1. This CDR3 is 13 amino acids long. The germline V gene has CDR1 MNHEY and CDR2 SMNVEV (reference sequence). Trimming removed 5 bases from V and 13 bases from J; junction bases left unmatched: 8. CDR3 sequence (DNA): TGTGCCAGCAGTCCCCTCGGGACAGGGGACCAGTTCTTC. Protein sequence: CASSPLGTGDQFF.

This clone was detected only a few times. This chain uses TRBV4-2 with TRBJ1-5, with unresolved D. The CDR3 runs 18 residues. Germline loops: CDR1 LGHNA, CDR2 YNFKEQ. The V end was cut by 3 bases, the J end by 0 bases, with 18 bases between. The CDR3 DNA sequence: TGTGCCAGCAGCCATCTAAGAGAGGGCCGCGATAGCAATCAGCCCCAGCATTTT. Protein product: CASSHLREGRDSNQPQHF.

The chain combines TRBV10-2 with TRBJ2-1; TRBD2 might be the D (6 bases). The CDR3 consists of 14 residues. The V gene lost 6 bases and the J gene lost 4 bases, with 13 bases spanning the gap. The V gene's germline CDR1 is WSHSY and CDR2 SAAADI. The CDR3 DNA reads TGCGCCAGCAGGGGGAGCGGGCATTACAATGAGCAGTTCTTC. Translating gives CASRGSGHYNEQFF.

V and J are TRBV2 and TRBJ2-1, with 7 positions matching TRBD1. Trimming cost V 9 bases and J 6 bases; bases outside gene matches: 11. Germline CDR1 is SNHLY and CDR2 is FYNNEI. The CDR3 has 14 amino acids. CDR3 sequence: CASLRDRTINEQFF. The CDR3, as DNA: TGTGCCAGTCTACGGGACAGAACCATCAATGAGCAGTTCTTC.

The CDR3 spells CASSRGQGVLQLFF. CDR3 nucleotide sequence: TGTGCCAGCAGCCGAGGACAGGGGGTCTTACAACTGTTTTTT. The rearrangement links TRBV7-9 to TRBJ1-4; 10 bases map to TRBD1. There are 14 residues in the CDR3. In germline, CDR1 is SEHNR, CDR2 FQNEAQ (reference sequence). The ends lost 5 bases at V and 12 bases at J; junction bases unmatched: 9.

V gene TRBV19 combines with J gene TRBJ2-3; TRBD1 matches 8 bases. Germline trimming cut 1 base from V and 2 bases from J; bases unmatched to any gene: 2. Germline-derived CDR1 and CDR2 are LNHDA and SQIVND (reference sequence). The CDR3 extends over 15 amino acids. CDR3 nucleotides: TGTGCCAGTAGTATAGGACAGGGGTACACAGATACGCAGTATTTT. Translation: CASSIGQGYTDTQYF.

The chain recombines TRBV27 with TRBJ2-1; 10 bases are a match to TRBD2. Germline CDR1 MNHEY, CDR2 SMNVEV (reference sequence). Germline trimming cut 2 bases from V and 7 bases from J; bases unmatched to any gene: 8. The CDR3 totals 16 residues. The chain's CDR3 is CASSLNSGGRRNEQFF. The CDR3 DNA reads TGTGCCAGCAGTTTAAATAGCGGGGGGAGACGGAATGAGCAGTTCTTC.

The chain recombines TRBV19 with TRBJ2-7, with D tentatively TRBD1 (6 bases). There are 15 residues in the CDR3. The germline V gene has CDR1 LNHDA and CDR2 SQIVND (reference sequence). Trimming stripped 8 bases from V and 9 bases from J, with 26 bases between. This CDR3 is CASSWAQGIKGGQYF. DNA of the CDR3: TGTGCCAGTTCTTGGGCACAGGGCATCAAAGGCGGGCAGTACTTC.

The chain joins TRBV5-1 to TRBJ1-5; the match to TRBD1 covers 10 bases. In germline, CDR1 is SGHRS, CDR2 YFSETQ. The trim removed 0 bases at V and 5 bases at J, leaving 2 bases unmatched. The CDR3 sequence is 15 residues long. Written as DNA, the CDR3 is TGCGCCAGCAGCTTGGCCGGGACAGGGGATCAGCCCCAGCATTTT. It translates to CASSLAGTGDQPQHF. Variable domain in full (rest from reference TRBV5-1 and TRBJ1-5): KAGVTQTPRYLIKTRGQQVTLSCSPISGHRSVSWYQQTPGQGLQFLFEYFSETQRNKGNFPGRFSGRQFSNSRSEMNVSTLELGDSALYLCASSLAGTGDQPQHFGDGTRLSIL.

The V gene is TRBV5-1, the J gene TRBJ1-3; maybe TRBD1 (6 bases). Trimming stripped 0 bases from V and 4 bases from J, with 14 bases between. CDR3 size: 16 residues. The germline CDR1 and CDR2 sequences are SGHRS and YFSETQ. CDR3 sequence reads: CASSLATGREGNTIYF. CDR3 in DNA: TGCGCCAGCAGCTTGGCCACAGGGCGAGAGGGAAACACCATATATTTT. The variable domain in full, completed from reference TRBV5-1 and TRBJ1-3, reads KAGVTQTPRYLIKTRGQQVTLSCSPISGHRSVSWYQQTPGQGLQFLFEYFSETQRNKGNFPGRFSGRQFSNSRSEMNVSTLELGDSALYLCASSLATGREGNTIYFGEGSWLTVV.

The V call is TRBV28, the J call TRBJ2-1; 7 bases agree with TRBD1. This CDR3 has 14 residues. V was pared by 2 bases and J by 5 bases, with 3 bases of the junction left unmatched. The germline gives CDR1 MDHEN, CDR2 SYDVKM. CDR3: CASSLRDRNNEQFF. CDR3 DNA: TGTGCCAGCAGTTTACGGGACAGAAACAATGAGCAGTTCTTC.

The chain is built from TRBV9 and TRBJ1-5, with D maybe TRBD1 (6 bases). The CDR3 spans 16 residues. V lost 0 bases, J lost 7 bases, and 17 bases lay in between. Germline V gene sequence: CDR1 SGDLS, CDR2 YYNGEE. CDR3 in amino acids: CASSVGAGEAEQPQHF. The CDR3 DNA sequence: TGTGCCAGCAGCGTAGGAGCAGGGGAAGCGGAACAGCCCCAGCATTTT.

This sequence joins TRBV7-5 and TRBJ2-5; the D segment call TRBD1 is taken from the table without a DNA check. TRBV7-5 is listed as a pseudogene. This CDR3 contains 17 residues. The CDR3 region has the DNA TGTGCCTGTGGGGGCAGGATGACTAATAAGGTCCAAGAGACCCAGTACTTC. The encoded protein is CACGGRMTNKVQETQYF.

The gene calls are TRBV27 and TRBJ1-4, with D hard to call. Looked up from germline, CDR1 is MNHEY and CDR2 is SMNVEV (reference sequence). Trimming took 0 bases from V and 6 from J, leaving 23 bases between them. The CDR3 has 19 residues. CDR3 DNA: TGTGCCAGCAGTTTATCGCCTAACGTTGCTCCGGGGTCTGATGAAAAACTGTTTTTT. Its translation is CASSLSPNVAPGSDEKLFF. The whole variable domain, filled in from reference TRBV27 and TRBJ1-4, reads EAQVTQNPRYLITVTGKKLTVTCSQNMNHEYMSWYRQDPGLGLRQIYYSMNVEVTDKGDVPEGYKVSRKEKRNFPLILESPSPNQTSLYFCASSLSPNVAPGSDEKLFFGSGTQLSVL.

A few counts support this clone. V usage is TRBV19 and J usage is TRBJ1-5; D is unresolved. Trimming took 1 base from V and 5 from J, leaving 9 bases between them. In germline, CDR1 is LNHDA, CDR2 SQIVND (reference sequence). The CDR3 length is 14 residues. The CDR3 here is CASSIGQLDQPQHF. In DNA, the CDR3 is TGTGCCAGTAGTATAGGACAACTAGATCAGCCCCAGCATTTT.

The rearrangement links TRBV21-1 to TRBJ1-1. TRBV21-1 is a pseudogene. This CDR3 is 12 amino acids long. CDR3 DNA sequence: TGTGCCAACGACTTGACCTGCTGGGAAGCTTTCTTT. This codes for CANDLTCWEAFF.

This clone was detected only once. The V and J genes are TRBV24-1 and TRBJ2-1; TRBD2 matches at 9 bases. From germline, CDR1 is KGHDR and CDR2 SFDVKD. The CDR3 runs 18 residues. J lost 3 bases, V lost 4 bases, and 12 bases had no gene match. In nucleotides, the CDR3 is TGTGCCACCAGTGACCCGTCCTGGCGGGGGGGCCACTACAATGAGCAGTTCTTC. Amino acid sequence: CATSDPSWRGGHYNEQFF.

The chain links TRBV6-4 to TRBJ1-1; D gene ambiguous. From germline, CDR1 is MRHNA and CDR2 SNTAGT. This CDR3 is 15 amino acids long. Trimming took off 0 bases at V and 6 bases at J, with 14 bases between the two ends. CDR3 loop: CASSDSSEGFAEAFF. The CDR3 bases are TGTGCCAGCAGTGACTCGAGTGAGGGTTTCGCTGAAGCTTTCTTT.

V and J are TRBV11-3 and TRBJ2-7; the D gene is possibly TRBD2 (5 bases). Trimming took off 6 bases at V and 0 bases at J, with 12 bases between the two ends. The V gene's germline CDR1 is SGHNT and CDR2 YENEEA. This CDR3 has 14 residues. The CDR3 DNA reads TGTGCCAGCAGTCCTGGAGGACTCTCCTACGAGCAGTACTTC. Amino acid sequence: CASSPGGLSYEQYF.